This T cell receptor (beta chain) was captured in a study of metastatic and nonmetastatic thyroid tumors (dated by TCRdb to the early 2020s). General notes on the study: Repertoires were compared across peripheral blood and tumor or nodule tissue samples from malignant and benign thyroid patients. Findings and caveats that apply to the study as a whole: In both blood and tumor samples, TCR beta diversity was reported to be significantly higher in malignant tumors than in benign nodules.

This clone showed up many times. Its antigen specificity is not known. Nothing much larger sits one base from this clone, and base qualities are not available. CDR3 length: 14 amino acids, cysteine to phenylalanine. The entry retains the CDR3 DNA only, 42 bases that are in frame from base 1. CDR1 and CDR2 are drawn from the germline V gene: KGHSH, LQKENI. Trimming removed 3 bases from V and 4 bases from J, leaving 12 bases between the germline ends. No patient had received any treatment before thyroid surgery. Using T-cell receptor beta sequencing, the researchers looked back retrospectively at clinical samples from patients, gathered between about 2012 and 2019. The library was generated by PCR. Sequenced on an Illumina HiSeq 4000. High-throughput sequencing was used to profile the TCR beta-chain CDR3 region of each patient. As for how the authors treated the data: CDR3 differences across clinicopathological groups were used to build a classifier for discriminating distant-metastatic papillary thyroid cancer patients. To measure repertoire diversity the researchers used the Shannon index, while the Morisita-Horn index served to gauge how similar the tumor and blood repertoires were. In-frame beta chains were kept once TCRdb had trimmed the public reads at Q25 with fastp and called clones with MiXCR. The V and J calls here are based on TCRdb, not the publication. The sample table contains about 24,000 clones; only one count was recorded for approximately 20% of them. The biggest ten clones account for approximately 4.2% of the sample.

The sequenced sample consisted of blood. The receptor was derived from a male donor with papillary thyroid cancer or a benign thyroid nodule (not recorded which). Some clones in this sample may be carry-over from other donors' samples. The chain couples TRBV18 to TRBJ2-5; 6 matching bases give a weak D call of TRBD1. The bases read TGTGCCAGCTCACCTCAGGGGACGGGAGAGACCCAGTACTTC. Translated, this is CASSPQGTGETQYF.